A selection of T cell receptor beta chains follows, all from one sample in a study of blood T cell repertoires in COVID-19. The data were produced by immunoSEQ multiplex PCR, yet TCRdb's version contains in-frame clones alone and is incomplete. Among roughly 49,000 clones listed, approximately 86% were seen once. Input material: peripheral blood. Receptors were obtained from a man between 35 and 55 years old with acute or convalescent COVID-19. Each CDR3 is given with its conserved first and last residue. The order of the fields is clone size, D gene, V gene, CDR3 protein. D genes are given only for firm matches. Where a row states a size, it is once, few, many or the class of an expanded clone; other rows omit it.

clone_size: NA
d_call: TRBD1
v_call: TRBV6-1
cdr3_aa: CASSDYPQGDSPLHF

clone_size: few
d_call: NA
v_call: TRBV5-6
cdr3_aa: CASSGLATSRGQFF

clone_size: NA
d_call: NA
v_call: TRBV2
cdr3_aa: CASSLTVNTEAFF

clone_size: NA
d_call: TRBD1
v_call: TRBV27
cdr3_aa: CASSYPDRGEQFF

clone_size: NA
d_call: NA
v_call: TRBV7-9
cdr3_aa: CASGRPGTISSGANVLTF

clone_size: NA
d_call: TRBD1
v_call: TRBV2
cdr3_aa: CASTRTGYGYTF

clone_size: NA
d_call: TRBD2
v_call: TRBV11-3
cdr3_aa: CASSATGTSGRRGELFF

clone_size: NA
d_call: NA
v_call: TRBV18
cdr3_aa: CASSPPQGWYGYTF

clone_size: NA
d_call: NA
v_call: TRBV4-2
cdr3_aa: CASSHARGTNTEAFF

clone_size: NA
d_call: TRBD1
v_call: TRBV19
cdr3_aa: CASSKPGGGNQPQHF

clone_size: NA
d_call: TRBD1
v_call: TRBV12-5
cdr3_aa: CASGLGQGHGYTF

clone_size: once
d_call: NA
v_call: TRBV2
cdr3_aa: CASSDIAWEGADEKLFF

clone_size: NA
d_call: NA
v_call: TRBV24-1
cdr3_aa: CATGTGLRETQYF

clone_size: NA
d_call: NA
v_call: TRBV19
cdr3_aa: CASSDEDRAFYGYTF

clone_size: few
d_call: TRBD2
v_call: TRBV5-1
cdr3_aa: CASSAGTSGRLNTDTQYF

clone_size: NA
d_call: TRBD1
v_call: TRBV30
cdr3_aa: CAWYTGVRETEAFF

clone_size: NA
d_call: NA
v_call: TRBV10-1
cdr3_aa: CASRTGPNTEAFF

clone_size: NA
d_call: TRBD1
v_call: TRBV28
cdr3_aa: CASRPGQGGFGLFF